The 14 T cell receptor beta chains below were found in one sample sequenced in a study of shared clonotypes between healthy human individuals (dated by TCRdb to 2020 to 2021). Preparation of the library involved the immunoSEQ multiplex PCR assay. The immuneACCESS repertoire file appears here via TCRdb, limited to in-frame rearrangements. These files lack a portion of the clones; in checked studies, under half of the deficit traces to unresolved V genes, and the cause of the others is not known. The sample data list 2 million to 2.5 million clones, and roughly 93% of these were observed just once. The top ten constitute roughly 0.36% of the sample. The sample consisted of naive CD4+ T cells from PBMCs. The sample's cell subset or site, from its label and the paper: CD45RA+ positively selected. The receptors originated from a man aged 18 to 30 in good health. Some clones in this sample may be carry-over from other donors' samples.

A note on this clone: In the same sample, other DNA sequences code for this CDR3. The chain links TRBV6-5 to TRBJ1-6; the match to TRBD1 covers 7 bases. Germline values: CDR1 MNHEY, CDR2 SVGAGI. J gave up 7 bases and V 6 bases, and 9 bases lay outside the gene matches. The CDR3 runs 15 residues. This chain's CDR3 is CASSRSRDRNSPLHF. In DNA, the CDR3 is TGTGCCAGCAGCAGGTCTAGGGACAGAAATTCACCCCTCCACTTT.

This chain connects TRBV28 to TRBJ1-2, with D perhaps TRBD1 (5 bases). CDR3 length equals 14 residues. V lost 2 bases and J 5 bases, leaving 12 bases between the germline ends. The germline CDR1 and CDR2 sequences are MDHEN and SYDVKM. CDR3 amino acids: CASSLQGSGYGYTF. CDR3 bases: TGTGCCAGCAGTTTACAGGGTTCCGGGTATGGCTACACCTTC.

This chain connects TRBV7-8 to TRBJ1-5; D not resolved. The CDR3 extends over 13 amino acids. Germline V gene lookup returns CDR1 SGHVS and CDR2 FQNEAQ. Trimming pared 3 bases from V and 11 bases from J, leaving 14 bases between. CDR3 coding DNA: TGTGCCAGCAGCTTGGAGCCCAGTGCGACCCAGCATTTT. Protein product: CASSLEPSATQHF. The whole variable domain, remainder taken from reference TRBV7-8 and TRBJ1-5, is GAGVSQSPRYKVAKRGQDVALRCDPISGHVSLFWYQQALGQGPEFLTYFQNEAQLDKSGLPSDRFFAERPEGSVSTLKIQRTQQEDSAVYLCASSLEPSATQHFGDGTRLSIL.

CDR3 DNA sequence: TGTGCCAGCTGTCACTCGGTTTTCCTTGCTAATGAAAAACTGTTTTTT. Translating it yields CASCHSVFLANEKLFF. This chain links TRBV7-9 with TRBJ1-4; D is uncertain. Germline V gene data show CDR1 as SEHNR and CDR2 as FQNEAQ (reference sequence). This CDR3 spans 16 amino acids. Trimming cost V 8 bases and J 3 bases, with 19 bases left between them.

The genes are TRBV6-9 and TRBJ2-7; 8 bases line up with TRBD1. V shed 6 bases and J 0 bases; nucleotides not matched to a gene: 10. Germline V lookup: CDR1 MNHGY, CDR2 SVAAGI. The CDR3 length is 16 residues. DNA of the CDR3: TGTGCCAGCAGGTGCGGACAGGGCTTCCTCTCCTACGAGCAGTACTTC. It yields the protein CASRCGQGFLSYEQYF.

A note on this clone: Additional DNA sequences in this sample encode the identical CDR3. The chain uses TRBV2 and TRBJ1-1; possible D gene TRBD1, 6 bases. CDR1 and CDR2 from the germline V gene are SNHLY and FYNNEI. The CDR3 extends over 13 amino acids. V lost 8 bases, J lost 1 base, and 11 bases lay in between. In DNA form, the CDR3 reads TGTGCCAGCGGGGGGCAGGGGAACACTGAAGCTTTCTTT. Its translation is CASGGQGNTEAFF.

The chain has TRBV2 and TRBJ2-2; TRBD2 might be the D (5 bases). V was pared by 7 bases and J by 9 bases, with 9 bases between. CDR3 length: 11 amino acids. The germline V gene has CDR1 SNHLY and CDR2 FYNNEI. CDR3 DNA sequence: TGTGCCAGCATTGACTACCGGGAGCTGTTTTTT. Translating gives CASIDYRELFF.

In this sample, this clone turned up once. The V gene is TRBV30, the J gene TRBJ1-1; D not certain. The V end was cut by 7 bases, the J end by 1 base, with 13 bases between. Germline V gene sequence: CDR1 GTSNPN, CDR2 SVGIG (reference sequence). This CDR3 has 13 residues. Here the CDR3 reads CAFGERTNTEAFF. In DNA form, the CDR3 reads TGTGCCTTCGGGGAAAGGACGAACACTGAAGCTTTCTTT.

Only one count was recorded for this clone. The chain joins TRBV7-9 to TRBJ1-2; a possible D gene is TRBD1 (5 bases). The CDR3 has 13 amino acids. The ends were cut back, 3 bases at V and 6 bases at J, with 11 bases in the middle. Germline V gene sequence: CDR1 SEHNR, CDR2 FQNEAQ (reference sequence). CDR3 sequence (DNA): TGTGCCAGCAGCTTCAGGGCCGGGAATGGCTACACCTTC. Protein: CASSFRAGNGYTF.

The rearrangement links TRBV7-3 to TRBJ2-3; no clear D gene. V was clipped by 0 bases and J by 3 bases, with 19 bases between them. CDR1 and CDR2 from the germline V gene are SGHTA and FQGTGA. This CDR3 comprises 18 residues. DNA of the CDR3: TGTGCCAGCAGCTTAACGTTAAGCCCGATTGAGAAAACAGATACGCAGTATTTT. It is translated as CASSLTLSPIEKTDTQYF.

V usage is TRBV4-1 and J usage is TRBJ1-1; D is uncertain. V was trimmed by 0 bases and J by 4 bases, leaving 15 bases between them. Germline loops: CDR1 MGHRA, CDR2 YSYEKL. The CDR3 runs 16 residues. The DNA for the CDR3 is TGCGCCAGCAGCCAAGAACCCCCCCCGGCGACCACTGAAGCTTTCTTT. Encoded protein: CASSQEPPPATTEAFF.

Turning to this clone: Within the sample, other DNA sequences also encode this same CDR3. The chain combines TRBV2 with TRBJ2-1; D remains ambiguous. The V gene lost 7 bases and the J gene lost 4 bases, with 5 bases spanning the gap. This CDR3 contains 11 residues. Germline CDR1 SNHLY, CDR2 FYNNEI. In DNA, the CDR3 is TGTGCCAGCACAGGATACAATGAGCAGTTCTTC. Its protein is CASTGYNEQFF.

The chain uses TRBV28 and TRBJ2-1, with 8 bases lining up with TRBD2. The germline CDR1 and CDR2 sequences are MDHEN and SYDVKM. The V segment lost 5 bases and the J segment 9 bases; nucleotides outside the gene matches: 9. The CDR3 has 14 residues. The CDR3 bases are TGTGCCAGCAGTCTATTCCGGGGGGGGTCTGAGCAGTTCTTC. Translation: CASSLFRGGSEQFF.

The J gene is TRBJ2-7, the V gene TRBV14; 9 nucleotides agree with TRBD2. Losses at the gene ends were 2 bases for V and 6 bases for J; bases not matched to a gene: 17. CDR1 is SGHDN and CDR2 is FVKESK in the germline V gene. The length of the CDR3 is 18 residues. CDR3 bases: TGTGCCAGCAGCCAATCTCCGGGACTAGCCTTAGTCGGCGCCGAGCAGTACTTC. This encodes CASSQSPGLALVGAEQYF.